This T cell receptor beta chain was sequenced for a study of breast tumors, draining lymph nodes, adjacent tissues. The study's findings and limits: Compared with lymph nodes, tumors were less diverse; compared with nontumor tissue, more. Data fit most tumor T cells coming from lymph node, expanding in tumor.

This clonotype occurred many times. What it recognizes is unknown. The germline gives CDR1 SGHTS, CDR2 YDEGEE. The CDR3 length is 13 residues. Trimming removed 0 bases at V and 7 bases at J, with 11 bases between. One entry per CDR3 protein results from TCRdb running MiXCR on the multiplex PCR reads. This sample has 150,000 to 250,000 distinct CDR3 sequences, with approximately 33% found just once. The lymph nodes were axillary draining lymph nodes from breast cancer patients. The sequence was collected from a female donor with breast cancer. Some clones in this sample may be carry-over from other donors' samples. The rearrangement uses TRBV5-8 and TRBJ2-7; D is ambiguous. The sample was axillary lymph node tissue. In DNA form, the CDR3 reads TGTGCCAGCAGCTTGGGGCCCTCGAATGAGCAGTACTTC. Protein product: CASSLGPSNEQYF.